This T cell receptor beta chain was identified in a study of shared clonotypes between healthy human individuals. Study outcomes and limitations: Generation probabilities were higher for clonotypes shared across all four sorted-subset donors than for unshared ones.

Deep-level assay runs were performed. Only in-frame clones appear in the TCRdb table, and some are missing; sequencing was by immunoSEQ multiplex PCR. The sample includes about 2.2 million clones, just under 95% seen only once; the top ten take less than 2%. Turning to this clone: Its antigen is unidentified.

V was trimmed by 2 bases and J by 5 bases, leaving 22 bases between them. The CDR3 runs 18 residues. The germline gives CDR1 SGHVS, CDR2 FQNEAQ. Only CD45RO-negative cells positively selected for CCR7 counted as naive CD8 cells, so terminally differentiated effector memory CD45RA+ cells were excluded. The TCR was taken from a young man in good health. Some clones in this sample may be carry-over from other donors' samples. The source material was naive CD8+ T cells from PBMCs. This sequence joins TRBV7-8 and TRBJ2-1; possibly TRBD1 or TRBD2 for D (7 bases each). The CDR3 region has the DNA TGTGCCAGCAGCTTATTCCTAGTAGCAGGGGGGGAAAACAATGAGCAGTTCTTC. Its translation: CASSLFLVAGGENNEQFF.